Listed here is a single T cell receptor beta chain. This sample was taken from a study of blood T cell repertoires in COVID-19. Study overall: From T cells, B-cell-depleted T cells, or PBMCs came the material, which was cDNA or gDNA.

Methods used by the authors: From reference gene primer amplification, estimates of nucleated cell counts were derived. Only in-frame clones appear in the TCRdb table, and some are missing; sequencing was by immunoSEQ multiplex PCR. V and J calls and clone size follow that table, whereas D and trimming were derived from the DNA. The sample lists a few hundred thousand clones, more than 85% seen once, with 3% in the top ten. The sequenced material came from peripheral blood. The source is a man between 60 and 75 years old with acute or convalescent COVID-19.

CDR3 nucleotides: TGTGCCAGCAGCTCCTCAGCGGATACGCAGTATTTT. Translating gives CASSSSADTQYF. The chain couples TRBV11-2 to TRBJ2-3; D unresolved. Trimming removed 4 bases at V and 6 bases at J, with 8 bases between. From germline, CDR1 is SGHAT and CDR2 FQNNGV. CDR3 length: 12 amino acids.